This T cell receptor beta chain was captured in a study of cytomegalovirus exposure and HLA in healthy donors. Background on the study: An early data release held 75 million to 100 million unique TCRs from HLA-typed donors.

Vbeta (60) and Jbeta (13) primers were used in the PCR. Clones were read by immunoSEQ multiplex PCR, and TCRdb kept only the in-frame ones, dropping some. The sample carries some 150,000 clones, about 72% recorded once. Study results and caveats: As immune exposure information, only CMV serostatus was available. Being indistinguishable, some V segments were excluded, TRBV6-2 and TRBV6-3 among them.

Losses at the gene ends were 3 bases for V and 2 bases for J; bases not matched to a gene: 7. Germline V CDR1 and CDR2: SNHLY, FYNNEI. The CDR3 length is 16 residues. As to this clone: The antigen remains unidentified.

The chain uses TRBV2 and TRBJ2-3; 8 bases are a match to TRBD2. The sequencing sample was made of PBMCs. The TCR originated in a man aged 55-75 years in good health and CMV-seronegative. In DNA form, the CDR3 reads TGTGCCAGCAGTGAGGGACTAGTTTCCTACACAGATACGCAGTATTTT. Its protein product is CASSEGLVSYTDTQYF.